This T cell receptor beta chain was profiled in a study of CXCR3-negative and CXCR3-positive naive CD8 T cells. Overall study findings and caveats: CXCR3-positive naive cells had TRB CDR3s that were more hydrophobic than CXCR3-negative naive cells had.

The CDR3 extends over 14 amino acids. Germline lookup yields CDR1 LGHNA and CDR2 YSLEER. Sorts performed in triplicate captured hundreds of thousands of cells each from every CD8+ T cell subset. Remarks on this clonotype: Its cognate antigen is unknown.

UMI-labeled 5' RACE TRB cDNA libraries were prepared from the cells. After re-calling the 5' RACE reads, TCRdb lists one entry per CDR3 protein, DNA absent. The repertoire shows tens of thousands of distinct CDR3 sequences; the top ten hold approximately 1.9%. V is TRBV4-3 and J is TRBJ1-1. The receptor's source is a human donor in good health. Some clones in this sample may be carry-over from other donors' samples. The sequencing input was naive CXCR3- CD8+ T cells from blood. Sample subset: CD45RO-CCR7+CD27+CD95- naive CD8+ T cells lacking CXCR3 (TNR3-). The CDR3 sequence is CASSQGLAGNLAFF.